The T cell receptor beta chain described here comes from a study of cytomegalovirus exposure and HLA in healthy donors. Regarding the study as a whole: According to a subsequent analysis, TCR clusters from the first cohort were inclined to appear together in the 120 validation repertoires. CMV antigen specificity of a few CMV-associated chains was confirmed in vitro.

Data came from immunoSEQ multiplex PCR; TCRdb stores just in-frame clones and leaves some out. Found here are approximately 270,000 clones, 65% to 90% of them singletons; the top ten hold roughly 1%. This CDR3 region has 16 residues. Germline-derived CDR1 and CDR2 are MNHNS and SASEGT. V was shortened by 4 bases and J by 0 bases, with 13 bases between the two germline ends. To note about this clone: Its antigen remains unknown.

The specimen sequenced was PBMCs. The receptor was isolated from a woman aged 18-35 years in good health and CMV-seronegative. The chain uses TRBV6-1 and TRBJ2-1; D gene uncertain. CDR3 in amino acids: CASSASDTSSYNEQFF. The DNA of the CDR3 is TGTGCCAGCAGTGCGTCAGACACGAGCTCCTACAATGAGCAGTTCTTC.